The TCR beta chain under discussion was sequenced for a study of response to subunit inactivated influenza vaccine. Study conclusions and caveats: Authors suggested seasonal influenza vaccinations each recruit few new T cells.

About this clonotype itself: Its antigen is not known.

TCRdb passed the RT-PCR reads through MiXCR, listing each CDR3 protein once. The sample yields roughly 760,000 distinct CDR3 sequences, approximately 21% seen once. Germline V gene lookup returns CDR1 SGHTA and CDR2 FQGNSA. With 5 bases clipped from V and 7 bases from J, the junction kept 11 bases outside the gene matches. The CDR3 consists of 15 residues. This TCR derives from a man in his fifties who received an inactivated influenza vaccine. The V call is TRBV7-2, the J call TRBJ2-7; TRBD1 agrees at 10 bases. The sample here was PBMCs from blood, taken 5 days after vaccination. For the CDR3, the DNA is TGTGCCAGCAGCCTGGACAGGGGGACATCTTTAGAGCAGTACTTC. It encodes CASSLDRGTSLEQYF.